This T cell receptor (beta chain) appears in the sequencing data of a study of cytomegalovirus exposure and HLA in healthy donors. Regarding the study as a whole: Among TCR beta chains, those listed as cytomegalovirus-associated numbered about 160. Researchers reported that a few CMV-associated chains were confirmed in vitro as CMV antigen-specific.

On this clone: What it binds is unknown.

Profiling relied on immunoSEQ multiplex PCR, and the TCRdb table lists in-frame clones only, not all of them. This table holds roughly 120,000 clones, 70% to 90% found once. This CDR3 comprises 14 residues. Germline V gives CDR1 MNHEY, CDR2 SVGAGI. V lost 4 bases and J lost 7; bases outside the gene matches: 6. Sequences were obtained from PBMCs. V gene TRBV6-5 combines with J gene TRBJ2-3; 9 bases line up with TRBD1. This TCR was sampled from a man aged 18 to 29 in good health and CMV-seronegative. DNA of the CDR3: TGTGCCAGCAGTTCTACAGGGGGCAGGCATACGCAGTATTTT. The encoded protein is CASSSTGGRHTQYF.